Shown below are 14 T cell receptor beta chains from a single sample sequenced in a study of blood T cells in healthy people across ages. PCR was performed a second time for about 7 to 11 cycles using a sample-barcoded 5' primer and a J-beta primer mix. A single record per CDR3 protein comes from TCRdb applying MiXCR to the 5' RACE reads. Seen here are under 800,000 distinct CDR3 sequences, 43% observed once, and the top ten hold roughly 19%. The source material was blood. The source is a woman aged 55-69 years in good health.

This clonotype came up once. At one boundary the junction diverges from the germline segment, which might be a read error. V is TRBV10-3 and J is TRBJ2-5, with 10 bases lining up with TRBD1. Germline CDR1 is ENHRY and CDR2 is SYGVKD. The CDR3 has 15 residues. The CDR3 DNA follows: TGTGCCGTCAGTGAGTCGACAGGGGGCCGAGGTGAGCAGTACTTC. Amino acid sequence: CAVSESTGGRGEQYF.

A single count supports this clonotype. This chain joins TRBV7-9 and TRBJ2-3; 7 nucleotides align to TRBD1. Germline V gene sequence: CDR1 SEHNR, CDR2 FQNEAQ (reference sequence). Trimming at V came to 8 bases and at J to 1 base, leaving 6 bases not matched to a gene. The CDR3 totals 14 residues. Here the CDR3 reads CASFRDSGTDTQYF. The DNA for the CDR3 is TGTGCCAGCTTCCGGGACAGTGGCACAGATACGCAGTATTTT. Full variable domain (missing parts from reference TRBV7-9 and TRBJ2-3): DTGVSQNPRHKITKRGQNVTFRCDPISEHNRLYWYRQTLGQGPEFLTYFQNEAQLEKSRLLSDRFSAERPKGSFSTLEIQRTEQGDSAMYLCASFRDSGTDTQYFGPGTRLTVL.

As concerns this clonotype: With a much larger clone just one base away, this may be a read error. The chain is built from TRBV12-3 or TRBV12-4 and TRBJ2-5; D uncertain. The ends were cut back, 7 bases at V and 1 base at J, with 19 bases in the middle. The CDR3 runs 16 residues. CDR3 DNA: TGTGCCAGCACCGTTTGGTCCGGCAACAGCCAAGAGACCCAGTACTTC. It is translated as CASTVWSGNSQETQYF.

The chain joins TRBV28 to TRBJ1-2, with D perhaps matching TRBD1 (6 bases). This CDR3 region has 14 residues. Between the trimmed V and J ends, which lost 3 bases and 5 bases, there was a span of 13 bases. CDR1 is MDHEN, CDR2 SYDVKM, per germline. CDR3 protein: CASSLAGELYGYTF. The CDR3 nucleotides read TGTGCCAGCAGTTTGGCAGGGGAACTATATGGCTACACCTTC.

This chain joins TRBV28 and TRBJ2-4; TRBD1 is a possible D gene (6 bases). The CDR3 length is 14 residues. Germline V gene lookup returns CDR1 MDHEN and CDR2 SYDVKM. The ends were cut back, 7 bases at V and 4 bases at J, with 14 bases in the middle. The CDR3 is CASISADRKNIQYF. The CDR3 coding sequence is TGTGCCAGCATATCTGCGGACAGAAAAAACATTCAGTACTTC.

The rearrangement joins TRBV3-1 to TRBJ2-3; 9 nucleotides match TRBD2. Germline trimming cut 0 bases from V and 2 bases from J; bases unmatched to any gene: 6. CDR1 is LGHDT, CDR2 YNNKEL, per germline (reference sequence). The CDR3 loop spans 17 amino acids. The CDR3 is CASSQDFGGGATDTQYF. DNA for the CDR3: TGTGCCAGCAGCCAAGATTTTGGCGGGGGGGCCACAGATACGCAGTATTTT.

This clonotype appeared many times. This chain joins TRBV29-1 and TRBJ2-3, with no clear D. Trimming cost V 7 bases and J 1 base, with 6 bases left between them. The CDR3 spans 11 residues. CDR1 and CDR2 from the germline V gene are SQVTM and ANQGSEA. The CDR3 DNA reads as TGCAGCGCTGGCCGCACAGATACGCAGTATTTT. It yields the protein CSAGRTDTQYF.

The chain couples TRBV29-1 to TRBJ1-3; D perhaps matches TRBD1 (6 bases). Deletions cut 4 bases from V and 7 bases from J, with 17 bases between. Germline loops: CDR1 SQVTM, CDR2 ANQGSEA. The CDR3 spans 14 residues. This CDR3 reads CSVVMGQGTNTIYF. The CDR3 DNA sequence: TGCAGCGTTGTTATGGGTCAGGGGACCAACACCATATATTTT.

The CDR3 here is CASSPRDRGRNEKLFF. The CDR3 bases are TGTGCCAGCAGTCCCCGGGACAGGGGGCGCAATGAAAAACTGTTTTTT. The gene calls are TRBV28 and TRBJ1-4, with 12 bases lining up with TRBD1. The V gene's germline CDR1 is MDHEN and CDR2 SYDVKM. Germline trimming cut 5 bases from V and 5 bases from J; bases unmatched to any gene: 6. This CDR3 is built from 16 residues.

This sequence joins TRBV12-3 or TRBV12-4 and TRBJ2-7; D remains unclear. Trimming removed 3 bases at V and 7 bases at J, with 31 bases between. This CDR3 comprises 19 residues. CDR3 region: CASSLKTRSSYNEDNEQYF. CDR3 coding DNA: TGTGCCAGCAGTTTGAAGACCAGGTCCTCTTACAATGAAGACAATGAGCAGTACTTC.

The chain uses TRBV28 and TRBJ2-7, with TRBD1 identical over 7 bases. The germline V gene has CDR1 MDHEN and CDR2 SYDVKM. The CDR3 loop spans 15 amino acids. V trimming: 6 bases; J trimming: 7 bases; junction bases outside the gene matches: 15. This CDR3 reads CASSRPDKGAWEQYF. The CDR3 coding sequence is TGTGCCAGCAGCCGACCCGACAAGGGGGCGTGGGAGCAGTACTTC.

V and J are TRBV7-9 and TRBJ2-3; TRBD1 matches 10 bases. The germline V gene has CDR1 SEHNR and CDR2 FQNEAQ (reference sequence). The CDR3 has 15 residues. J gave up 4 bases and V 7 bases, and 8 bases lay outside the gene matches. Here the CDR3 reads CASTPGQGVADTQYF. The CDR3 DNA reads as TGTGCCAGCACCCCCGGACAGGGGGTTGCAGATACGCAGTATTTT.

This clonotype appeared a single time. The chain uses TRBV12-3 or TRBV12-4 and TRBJ2-7; D may be TRBD1 (5 bases). This CDR3 has 14 residues. Trimming took 4 bases from V and 1 from J, leaving 11 bases between them. The CDR3 DNA follows: TGTGCCAGCAGTTCCAGGGTACTGTCCTACGAGCAGTACTTC. Translation gives CASSSRVLSYEQYF.

V usage is TRBV24-1 and J usage is TRBJ2-3; 7 nucleotides agree with TRBD2. V was pared by 3 bases and J by 4 bases, with 6 bases of the junction left unmatched. From germline, CDR1 is KGHDR and CDR2 SFDVKD. The length of the CDR3 is 15 residues. The CDR3 nucleotides are TGTGCCACCAGTGATCCGCGGGGGTTCCCAGATACGCAGTATTTT. It codes for CATSDPRGFPDTQYF.